The table lists the clone carrying this TCR beta chain with many counts. Its antigen is not identified. Per the germline V gene, CDR1 is SGDLS and CDR2 is YYNGEE. The CDR3 spans 12 residues. V trimming: 4 bases; J trimming: 8 bases; junction bases outside the gene matches: 5. The sequenced template was RNA, covering the TCR beta CDR3 region. HTBI-primed RT-PCR formed the first round, and a multiplex PCR formed the second. TCRdb independently ran MiXCR on the multiplex PCR reads; one entry per CDR3 protein. Of 400,000 or so distinct CDR3 sequences listed, 15% are singletons. This record belongs to a study of Graves' ophthalmopathy and Graves' hyperthyroidism. The study's findings and limits: The model predicted ophthalmopathy progression with 60% to 71% sensitivity and 72.22% specificity. A 13-signature model separated ophthalmopathy from stable hyperthyroidism, 85% to 90% sensitivity, roughly 80% specificity. Most thyroid clonotypes with frequency above 0.001 were detected in blood too.

No donor had other autoimmune disease, uncontrolled infection, pregnancy or lactation. The chain carries TRBV9 and TRBJ1-2; 7 nucleotides align to TRBD1. The clonotype comes from a woman in her late teens or twenties with stable Graves' hyperthyroidism. Specimen: peripheral blood. CDR3 sequence reads: CASSNRQGGYTF. In DNA, the CDR3 is TGTGCCAGCAGCAACCGACAGGGCGGCTACACCTTC.